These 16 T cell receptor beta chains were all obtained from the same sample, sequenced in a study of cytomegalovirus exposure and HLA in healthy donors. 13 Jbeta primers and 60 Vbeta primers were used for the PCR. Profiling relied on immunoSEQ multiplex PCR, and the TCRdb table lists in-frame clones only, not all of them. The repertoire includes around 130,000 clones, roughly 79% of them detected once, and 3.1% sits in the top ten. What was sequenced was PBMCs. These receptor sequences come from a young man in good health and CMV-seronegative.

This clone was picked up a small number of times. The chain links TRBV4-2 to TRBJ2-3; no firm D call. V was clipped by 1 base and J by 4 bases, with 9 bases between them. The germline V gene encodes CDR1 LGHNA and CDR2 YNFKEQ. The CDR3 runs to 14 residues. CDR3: CASSQARSPDTQYF. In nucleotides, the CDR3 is TGTGCCAGCAGCCAAGCTAGAAGCCCAGATACGCAGTATTTT.

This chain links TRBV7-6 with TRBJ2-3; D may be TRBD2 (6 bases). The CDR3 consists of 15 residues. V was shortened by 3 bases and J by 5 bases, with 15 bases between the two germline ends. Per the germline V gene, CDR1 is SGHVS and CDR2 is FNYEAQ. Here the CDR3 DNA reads TGTGCCAGCAGCTTCGGACTAACCGCGGTAGATACGCAGTATTTT. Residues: CASSFGLTAVDTQYF.

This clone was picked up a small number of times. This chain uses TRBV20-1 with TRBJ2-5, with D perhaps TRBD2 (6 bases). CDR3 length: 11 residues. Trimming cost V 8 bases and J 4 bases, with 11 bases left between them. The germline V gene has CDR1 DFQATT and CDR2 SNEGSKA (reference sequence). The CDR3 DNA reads TGCAGTTCCCGGGGGACAGAGACCCAGTACTTC. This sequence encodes CSSRGTETQYF.

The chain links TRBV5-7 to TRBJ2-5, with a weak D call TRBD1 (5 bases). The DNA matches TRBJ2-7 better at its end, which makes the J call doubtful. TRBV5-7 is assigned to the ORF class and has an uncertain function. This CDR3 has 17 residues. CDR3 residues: CASSFGLTELTPYEQYF. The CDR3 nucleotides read TGTGCCAGCAGCTTTGGGTTGACAGAACTGACCCCTTACGAGCAGTACTTC.

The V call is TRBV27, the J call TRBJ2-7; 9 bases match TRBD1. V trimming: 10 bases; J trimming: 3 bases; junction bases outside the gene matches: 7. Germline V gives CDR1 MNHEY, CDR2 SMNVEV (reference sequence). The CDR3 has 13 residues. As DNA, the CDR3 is TGTGCCACCTCGGACAGGGGCTACTACGAGCAGTACTTC. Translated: CATSDRGYYEQYF.

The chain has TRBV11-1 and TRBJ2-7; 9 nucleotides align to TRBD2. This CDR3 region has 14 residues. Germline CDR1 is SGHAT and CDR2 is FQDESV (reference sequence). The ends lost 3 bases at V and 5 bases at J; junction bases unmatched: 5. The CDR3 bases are TGTGCCAGCAGCTTCGGGACTAGCTCAGACGAGCAGTACTTC. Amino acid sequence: CASSFGTSSDEQYF.

Written as DNA, the CDR3 is TGTGCCAGCAGTTTCTACAGGGGGGGCTCCTACAATGAGCAGTTCTTC. Protein sequence: CASSFYRGGSYNEQFF. The chain uses TRBV28 and TRBJ2-1; tentatively, D is TRBD1 (8 bases). The V gene's germline CDR1 is MDHEN and CDR2 SYDVKM. With 3 bases removed from V and 0 bases from J, the gap between germline ends came to 12 bases. This CDR3 comprises 16 residues.

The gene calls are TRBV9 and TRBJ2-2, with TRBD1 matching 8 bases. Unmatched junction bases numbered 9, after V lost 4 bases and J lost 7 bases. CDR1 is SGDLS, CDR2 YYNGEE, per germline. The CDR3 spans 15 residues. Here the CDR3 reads CASSPWTGSIGELFF. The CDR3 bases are TGTGCCAGCAGCCCCTGGACAGGGTCGATCGGGGAGCTGTTTTTT.

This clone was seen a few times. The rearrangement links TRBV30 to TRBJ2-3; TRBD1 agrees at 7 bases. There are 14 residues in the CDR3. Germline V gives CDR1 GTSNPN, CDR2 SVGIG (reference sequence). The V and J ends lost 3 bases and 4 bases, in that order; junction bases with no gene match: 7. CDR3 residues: CAWRRGGEADTQYF. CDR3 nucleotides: TGTGCCTGGAGGAGAGGGGGCGAGGCAGATACGCAGTATTTT.

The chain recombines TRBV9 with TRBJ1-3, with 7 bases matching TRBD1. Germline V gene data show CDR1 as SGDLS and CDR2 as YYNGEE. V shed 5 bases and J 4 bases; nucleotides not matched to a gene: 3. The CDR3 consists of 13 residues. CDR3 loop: CASRAGGGNTIYF. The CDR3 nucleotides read TGTGCCAGCAGGGCAGGGGGGGGAAACACCATATATTTT.

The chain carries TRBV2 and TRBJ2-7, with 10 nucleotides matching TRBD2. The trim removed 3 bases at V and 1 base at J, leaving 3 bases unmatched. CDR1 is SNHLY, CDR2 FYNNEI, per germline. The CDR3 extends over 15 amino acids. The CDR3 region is CASSEELAGSYEQYF. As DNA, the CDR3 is TGTGCCAGCAGTGAGGAACTAGCGGGATCCTACGAGCAGTACTTC.

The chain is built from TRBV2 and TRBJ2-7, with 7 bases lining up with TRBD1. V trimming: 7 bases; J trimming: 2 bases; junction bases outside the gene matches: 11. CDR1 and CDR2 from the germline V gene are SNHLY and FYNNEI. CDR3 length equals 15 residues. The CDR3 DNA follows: TGTGCCAGCAAGGTCGGGCAGGGGGACACCTACGAGCAGTACTTC. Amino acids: CASKVGQGDTYEQYF.

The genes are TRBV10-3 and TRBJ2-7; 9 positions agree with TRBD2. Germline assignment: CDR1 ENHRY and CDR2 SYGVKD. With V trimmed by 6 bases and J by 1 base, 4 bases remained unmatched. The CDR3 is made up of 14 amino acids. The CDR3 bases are TGTGCCATCAGGGAGGCGGGGGGGTCCTACGAGCAGTACTTC. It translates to CAIREAGGSYEQYF.

DNA of the CDR3: TGTGCCAGTAGTACCGAGGGGGACCAGCCCCAGCATTTT. This encodes CASSTEGDQPQHF. The gene calls are TRBV19 and TRBJ1-5; D is perhaps TRBD1 (6 bases). With 4 bases removed from V and 7 bases from J, the gap between germline ends came to 11 bases. CDR3 length: 13 residues. Germline assignment: CDR1 LNHDA and CDR2 SQIVND (reference sequence).

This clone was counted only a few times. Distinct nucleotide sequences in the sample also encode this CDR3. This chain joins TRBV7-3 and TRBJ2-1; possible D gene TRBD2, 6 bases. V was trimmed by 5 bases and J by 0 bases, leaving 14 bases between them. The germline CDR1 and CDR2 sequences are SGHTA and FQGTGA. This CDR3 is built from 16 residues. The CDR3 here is CASSAIAGSSYNEQFF. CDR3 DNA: TGTGCCAGCAGCGCAATTGCGGGGAGCTCCTACAATGAGCAGTTCTTC.

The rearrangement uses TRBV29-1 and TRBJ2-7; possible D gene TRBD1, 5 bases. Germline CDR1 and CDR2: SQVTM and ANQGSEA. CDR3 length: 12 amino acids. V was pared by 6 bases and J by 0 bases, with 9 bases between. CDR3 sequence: CSVAGSSYEQYF. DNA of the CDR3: TGCAGCGTCGCAGGGTCCTCCTACGAGCAGTACTTC.